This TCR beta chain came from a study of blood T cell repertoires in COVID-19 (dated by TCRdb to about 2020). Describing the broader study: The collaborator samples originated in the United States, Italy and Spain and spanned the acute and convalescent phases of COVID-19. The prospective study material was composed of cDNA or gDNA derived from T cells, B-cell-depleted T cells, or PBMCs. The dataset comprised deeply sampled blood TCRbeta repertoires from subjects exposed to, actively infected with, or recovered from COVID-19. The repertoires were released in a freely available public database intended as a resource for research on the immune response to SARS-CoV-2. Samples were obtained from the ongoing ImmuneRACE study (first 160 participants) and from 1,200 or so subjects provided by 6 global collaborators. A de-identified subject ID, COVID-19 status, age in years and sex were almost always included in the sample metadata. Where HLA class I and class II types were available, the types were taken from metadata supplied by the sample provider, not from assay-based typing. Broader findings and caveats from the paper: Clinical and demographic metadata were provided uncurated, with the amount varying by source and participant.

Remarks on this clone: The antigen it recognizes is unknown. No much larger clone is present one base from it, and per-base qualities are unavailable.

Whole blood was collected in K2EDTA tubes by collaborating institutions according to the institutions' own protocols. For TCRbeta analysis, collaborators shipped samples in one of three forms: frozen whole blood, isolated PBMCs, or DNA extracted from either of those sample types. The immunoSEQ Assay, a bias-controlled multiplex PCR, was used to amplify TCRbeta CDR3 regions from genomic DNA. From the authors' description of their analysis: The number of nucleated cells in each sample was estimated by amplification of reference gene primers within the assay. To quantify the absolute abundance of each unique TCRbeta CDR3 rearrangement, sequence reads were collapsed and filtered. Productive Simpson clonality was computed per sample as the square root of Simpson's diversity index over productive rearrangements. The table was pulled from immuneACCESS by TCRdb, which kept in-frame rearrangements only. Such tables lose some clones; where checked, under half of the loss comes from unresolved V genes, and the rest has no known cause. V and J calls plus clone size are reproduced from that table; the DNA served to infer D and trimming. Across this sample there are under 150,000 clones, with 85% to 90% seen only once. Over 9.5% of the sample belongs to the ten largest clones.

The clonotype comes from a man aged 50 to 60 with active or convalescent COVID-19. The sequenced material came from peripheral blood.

The CDR3 loop reads CASSLLQGYEQYF. The DNA is as follows: TGTGCCAGCAGTTTATTACAGGGGTACGAGCAGTACTTC. The sequence joins TRBV27 to TRBJ2-7; 7 central nucleotides agree with TRBD1. The germline V gene encodes CDR1 MNHEY and CDR2 SMNVEV (reference sequence). The CDR3, from cysteine to phenylalanine, totals 13 residues. Of all the DNA, just the CDR3 is kept, 39 bases in frame from base 1. At the junction V is shortened by 1 base and J by 4 bases; bases outside the gene matches: 1.